The text below deals with one TCR beta chain. The antigen is not known. The sample originates from a study of T cells in Graves' hyperthyroidism and ophthalmopathy. On the study more broadly: Specimen type is peripheral blood, collected at initial diagnosis prior to any treatment.

The CDR3 spans 14 residues. V lost 8 bases, J lost 3 bases, and 17 bases lay in between. Germline values: CDR1 MDHEN, CDR2 SYDVKM. Fresh 10 ml peripheral blood yielded PBMCs. Amplified TCR beta CDR3 regions came from RNA transcripts. A first-round RT-PCR of the TCR CDR3 used the HTBI primer set. TCRdb reprocessed the multiplex PCR reads via MiXCR and lists one record per CDR3 protein. The sample contains under 300,000 distinct CDR3 sequences, over 20% of which appear only once. Study findings and constraints: Most thyroid clonotypes with frequency above 0.001 were detected in blood. From stable hyperthyroidism, ophthalmopathy was set apart by a 13 V-J model.

Specimen: blood. The TCR sequence derives from a man aged 30-40 years with Graves' ophthalmopathy. This chain joins TRBV28 and TRBJ2-7; tentatively, D is TRBD1 (5 bases). The CDR3 DNA reads TGTGCCAGCTACCCTACAGGTCCTTACTACGAGCAGTACTTC. This translates into CASYPTGPYYEQYF.